This T cell receptor beta chain was recovered during a study of T cells after yellow fever vaccination. For this clonotype: Its target is not known.

The ends lost 3 bases at V and 9 bases at J; junction bases unmatched: 10. CDR1 is MGHRA and CDR2 is YSYEKL in the germline V gene. CDR3 length equals 15 residues. Template switching by 5'RACE produced TCR cDNA, adding a universal primer site and UMIs. TCRdb reanalysed the 5' RACE reads using MiXCR and keeps one entry per CDR3 protein. The data hold about 500,000 distinct CDR3 sequences, with roughly a sixth observed a single time. Points from the study as a whole: Once the booster was given, most primary-vaccination clones reappeared, at about 96% for CD4 and approximately 88% for CD8. In FACS-sorted repertoires, abundant clonotypes from the bulk population could appear as contaminants. Weaker overall was a secondary response that nonetheless peaked faster, on day 5 versus 15.

This sequence originates from a man between 18 and 35 years old who received the YFV17D yellow fever vaccine. The sequenced sample was PBMCs, obtained roughly 5 days after the first yellow fever vaccination. The rearrangement uses TRBV4-1 and TRBJ2-1, with 8 bases lining up with TRBD2. This chain's CDR3 is CASSHARRGEGEQFF. As DNA, the CDR3 is TGCGCCAGCAGCCACGCCCGGCGGGGGGAGGGTGAGCAGTTCTTC.